This T cell receptor (beta chain) was captured by sequencing in a study of blood T cell repertoires in COVID-19. Study-level background: The study drew acute and convalescent COVID-19 samples from the United States, Italy and Spain. T cells, B-cell-depleted T cells, or PBMCs supplied cDNA or gDNA.

This clone was seen only a few times. Additional DNA sequences in this sample encode the identical CDR3. CDR1 MNHEY and CDR2 SVGAGI come from the germline V gene. Trimming removed 6 bases from V and 1 base from J, with 12 bases in between. CDR3 length equals 14 residues. Original analysis: Estimates of nucleated cell counts were drawn from the amplification of reference gene primers. Sequencing used immunoSEQ multiplex PCR; TCRdb keeps in-frame clones, though not all of them. The V and J calls and clone size were taken over from that table, and D and trimming were inferred from the DNA. The sample records about 400,000 clones, approximately 86% being singletons.

Sequencing was carried out using PBMCs or T cells enriched from blood (not recorded which). The chain couples TRBV6-5 to TRBJ1-1; a weak D match, TRBD1 (6 bases). The receptor comes from a woman between 40 and 55 years old with acute COVID-19. The CDR3 nucleotides read TGTGCCAGCAGGCCACAGGGCAGGAACACTGAAGCTTTCTTT. Translating it yields CASRPQGRNTEAFF.